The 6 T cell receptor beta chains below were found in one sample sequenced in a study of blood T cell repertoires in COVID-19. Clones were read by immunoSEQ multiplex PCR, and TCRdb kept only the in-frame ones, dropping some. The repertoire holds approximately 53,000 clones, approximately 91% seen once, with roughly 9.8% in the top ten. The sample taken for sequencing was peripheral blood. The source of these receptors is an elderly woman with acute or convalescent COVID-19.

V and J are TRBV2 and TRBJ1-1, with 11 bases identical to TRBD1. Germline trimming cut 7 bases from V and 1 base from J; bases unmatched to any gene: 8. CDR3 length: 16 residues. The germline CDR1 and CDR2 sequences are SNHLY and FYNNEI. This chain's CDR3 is CASTRTGGIGNTEAFF. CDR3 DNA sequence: TGTGCCAGCACCCGGACAGGGGGCATTGGGAACACTGAAGCTTTCTTT.

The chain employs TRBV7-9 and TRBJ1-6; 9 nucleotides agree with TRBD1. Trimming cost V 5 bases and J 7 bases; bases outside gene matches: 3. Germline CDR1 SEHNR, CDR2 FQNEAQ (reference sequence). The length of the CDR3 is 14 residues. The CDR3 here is CASSTTGGNSPLHF. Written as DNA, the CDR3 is TGTGCCAGCAGCACGACAGGGGGGAATTCACCCCTCCACTTT.

CDR3 DNA: TGTGCCAGCAGCCAATCTTGGACTAGCGGCACAGATACGCAGTATTTT. It translates to CASSQSWTSGTDTQYF. The chain uses TRBV3-1 (or the pseudogene TRBV3-2) and TRBJ2-3; 9 positions agree with TRBD2. Germline assignment: CDR1 LGHDT and CDR2 YNNKEL (reference sequence). The ends lost 2 bases at V and 1 base at J; junction bases unmatched: 4. CDR3 length: 16 amino acids.

The CDR3 DNA sequence: TGTGCCAGCAGTTCCAGGGCCCTTAACAATGAGCAGTTCTTC. Protein sequence: CASSSRALNNEQFF. V usage is TRBV6-6 and J usage is TRBJ2-1, with a possible D match to TRBD1 (5 bases). Trimming pared 4 bases from V and 5 bases from J, leaving 12 bases between. From germline, CDR1 is MNHNY and CDR2 SVGAGI (reference sequence). The CDR3 has 14 amino acids.

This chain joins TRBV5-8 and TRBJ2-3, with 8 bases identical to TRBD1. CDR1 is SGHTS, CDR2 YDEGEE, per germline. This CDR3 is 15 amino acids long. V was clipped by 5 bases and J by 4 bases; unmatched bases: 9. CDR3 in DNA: TGTGCCAGCAGGCATCAGACAGGGGCCCCAGATACGCAGTATTTT. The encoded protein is CASRHQTGAPDTQYF.

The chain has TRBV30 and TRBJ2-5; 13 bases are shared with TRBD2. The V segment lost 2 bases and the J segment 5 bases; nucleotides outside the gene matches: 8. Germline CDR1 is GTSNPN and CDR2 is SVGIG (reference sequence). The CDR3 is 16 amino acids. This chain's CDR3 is CAWSTGTSGARETQYF. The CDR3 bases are TGTGCCTGGAGTACCGGGACTAGCGGGGCGAGGGAGACCCAGTACTTC.